This T cell receptor (beta chain) emerged from a study of T-cell reconstitution after alpha-beta-depleted transplantation in children (dated by TCRdb to about 2016). Background on the whole study: Using TCR repertoire profiling, the study followed T-cell immune reconstitution in a quantitative way in children after TCRalphabeta/CD19-depleted allogeneic hematopoietic cell transplantation. Overall study outcomes, separate from this receptor: The high TCRbeta diversity at day 60 in some patients was ascribed to recipient T cells and intrathymic progenitors that had survived conditioning. Apparently early alphabetaT-cell count recovery about two months after transplant reportedly relied on only several hundred rapidly expanded clones derived from non-depleted graft cells. Hyperexpanded clone frequencies declined over subsequent months; after one year, T-cell counts and TCRbeta diversity were mostly attributed to newly produced T cells.

Details on this clonotype: What antigen it recognizes has not been identified. There are no base qualities to consult, and no much larger clone falls within one base.

In light of the paper, this sample's treatment or condition label describes: allogeneic hematopoietic cell transplantation with graft depleted of TCRalphabeta T cells and CD19 B cells. Transplant recipients were children who received TCRalphabeta/CD19-depleted allogeneic hematopoietic cell grafts. To prepare the library, PCR was applied. The instrument was an Illumina HiSeq 2500. To normalize quantification of the TCRbeta repertoire, the TCR libraries were built with molecular barcoding that relied on unique molecular identifiers. The raw public reads went through TCRdb reprocessing: fastp at Q25, MiXCR clone calling, in-frame beta chains kept. For every CDR3 protein sequence, its rows merge into one entry that carries the most common genes and DNA. The table for this sample lists about 980,000 distinct CDR3 sequences; less than 30% of them were counted only once. Roughly 28% of the sample comes from the top ten.

From the germline V gene, CDR1 is SGHTA and CDR2 is FQGTGA. V drops 5 bases and J drops 6 bases, leaving 13 bases in between. There are 14 amino acids in the CDR3, from cysteine to phenylalanine inclusive. Only the CDR3 DNA is retained, 42 bases long and in frame from the first base. The sample consisted of PBMCs, mostly from graft donor cells, taken 360 days after TCRalphabeta/CD19-depleted stem cell transplant. The receptor was isolated from a boy in the first two years of life who had a stem cell transplant for SCID, so the T cells may come from the graft donor. The receptor chain draws on TRBV7-3 and TRBJ2-2; the best D guess is TRBD2, with 6 bases matching. The CDR3 here reads CASSPAGFPGELFF. The DNA is as follows: TGTGCCAGCAGCCCGGCGGGGTTCCCCGGGGAGCTGTTTTTT. The variable domain in full, with residues beyond the CDR3 obtained from the reference TRBV7-3 and TRBJ2-2 genes, is GAGVSQTPSNKVTEKGKYVELRCDPISGHTALYWYRQSLGQGPEFLIYFQGTGAADDSGLPNDRFFAVRPEGSVSTLKIQRTERGDSAVYLCASSPAGFPGELFFGEGSRLTVL.